This is a list of T cell receptor beta chains from one sample in a study of CD4 T cells in relation to SARS-CoV-2 and coronaviruses. These receptors have no identified antigens. The method was immunoSEQ multiplex PCR; TCRdb's version includes in-frame clones alone and lacks a portion of them. The sample has roughly 45,000 clones, around 80% seen once. The sequenced sample was naive CD4+ T cells from PBMCs, cultured in vitro. The receptors stem from an adult with COVID-19. CDR3s leave out the opening cysteine and the closing phenylalanine or tryptophan. The order of the fields is J gene, V gene, CDR3 length, CDR3 protein.

TRBJ2-7 | TRBV5-4 | 11 | ASSLYVGNEQY
TRBJ1-3 | TRBV5-1 | 13 | ASSLEQASGNTIY
TRBJ2-7 | TRBV9 | 12 | ASSVTPDVPHKY
TRBJ2-1 | TRBV7-3 | 13 | ASSLMGQGYNEQF
TRBJ2-6 | TRBV24-1 | 18 | ATSGSPGDRDYSGANVLT
TRBJ2-1 | TRBV5-4 | 13 | ASSLSQGFYNEQF
TRBJ2-1 | TRBV5-4 | 14 | ASSDRTSGPYNEQF
TRBJ2-1 | TRBV10-2 | 15 | ASSDSQGVFSYNEQF
TRBJ1-1 | TRBV3-1/TRBV3-2 | 10 | ASSQTGREAF
TRBJ2-3 | TRBV5-1 | 12 | ASSQGQRGDTQY
TRBJ2-7 | TRBV7-9 | 12 | ASSLAVVSYEQY
TRBJ2-7 | TRBV5-6 | 13 | ASSLVGTSGSEQY
TRBJ2-7 | TRBV30 | 11 | ACRERRFYEQY
TRBJ2-7 | TRBV5-1 | 11 | ASSLGFVYEQY
TRBJ1-4 | TRBV5-4 | 11 | ASSLTGNEKLF
TRBJ2-3 | TRBV15 | 11 | ATSRGLADTQY
TRBJ2-1 | TRBV10-3 | 12 | AISLGDSYNEQF